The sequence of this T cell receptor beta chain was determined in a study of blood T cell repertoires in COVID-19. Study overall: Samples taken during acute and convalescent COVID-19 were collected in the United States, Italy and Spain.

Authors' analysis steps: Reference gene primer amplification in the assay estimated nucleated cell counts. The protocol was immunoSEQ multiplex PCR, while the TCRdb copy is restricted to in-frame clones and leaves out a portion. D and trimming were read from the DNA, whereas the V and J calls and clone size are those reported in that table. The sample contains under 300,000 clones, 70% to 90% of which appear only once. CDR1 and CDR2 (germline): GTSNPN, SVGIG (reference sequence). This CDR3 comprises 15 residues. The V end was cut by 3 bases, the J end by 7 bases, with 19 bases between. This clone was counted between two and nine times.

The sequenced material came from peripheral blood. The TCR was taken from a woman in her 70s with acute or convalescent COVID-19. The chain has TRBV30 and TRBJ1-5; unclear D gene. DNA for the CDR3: TGTGCCTGGAGCGCCTCCTTGAGTATTTCCCAGCCCCAGCATTTT. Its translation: CAWSASLSISQPQHF.